This T cell receptor beta chain stems from a study of spatial heterogeneity in lung cancer (dated by TCRdb to the late 2010s). In the study overall: More beta-chain than alpha-chain transcripts were consistently detected, likely reflecting higher beta-chain transcript abundance. TCR transcript counts in tumor regions correlated strongly with a T cell transcriptional module score from matched bulk RNA-seq. In the raw uncorrected reads, each unique combination of TCR and UMI appeared more than ten times on average. In non-small cell lung cancer, the study made a quantitative comparison of TCR alpha and beta repertoires among multiple tumor regions, matched nontumor lung and blood. Nonsynonymous mutation counts, determined by whole-exome sequencing of tumor tissue, were related to TCR repertoire features. At surgery, both alpha and beta chains were TCR-sequenced in about 200 tumor regions, 64 matched nontumor lung samples and a few dozen PBMC samples.

Libraries were constructed by 5' RACE. The reads were generated on a NextSeq 500. To allow correction of PCR and sequencing errors, the TCR library protocol tagged every TCR cDNA molecule with a unique molecular identifier. The authors processed their data as follows. TCR identification, UMI-based error correction and CDR3 extraction were performed with Decombinator tools. TCRs above a frequency of 2 per 1,000, corresponding to the top 1% of the tumor frequency distribution, were defined as expanded. Expanded tumor TCRs were classed as regional if statistically deemed absent (corrected P<0.05) from at least one tumor region, otherwise ubiquitous. Renyi diversity was calculated using the R vegan package after each repertoire was subsampled 100 times to 5,000 TCRs. CDR3 similarity networks were constructed using string-kernel similarity of amino acid triplets, with links drawn between CDR3s whose pairwise similarity was above 0.82. The raw public data were reprocessed by TCRdb itself: fastp quality trimming at Q25, MiXCR clonotype calling, in-frame beta chains only. Every CDR3 protein is listed once, alongside the most common genes and DNA of its rows. TCRdb's processing, not the authors' own work, is the source of the V and J calls. Recorded for this sample are roughly 18,000 distinct CDR3 sequences; 4.5% to 7% of them occurred a single time. Approximately 10% of the sample is taken by the ten largest.

Beyond this particular receptor, the publication reports: The count of ubiquitous expanded TCRs correlated with the count of ubiquitous nonsynonymous mutations, and the count of regional expanded TCRs correlated with the count of regional nonsynonymous mutations. Additional single-cell paired TCR alpha and beta sequencing was considered necessary to confirm, at a functional level, the hypothesis that regional TCRs recognize regional mutations. The number of expanded intratumoral alpha and beta TCRs correlated with the tumor nonsynonymous mutation count. Estimated TCR-seq coverage of tumor T cells was only about 7.4% for alpha chains and about 14% for beta chains.

From its cysteine to its phenylalanine, the CDR3 spans 14 amino acids. Here the CDR3 DNA is all that survives: 42 bases in frame from base 1. The V end loses 0 bases and the J end loses 0 bases, and a stretch of 6 bases separates them. CDR1 and CDR2, looked up from the germline V gene (reference sequence), are SGHNT and YYREEE. This clonotype is characterized as medium-sized (0.01 to 0.1%). Its antigen is unknown. Base qualities were left out, and no much larger clone turns up one base away. The meaning of the sample's time point label: sample taken at primary tumor resection. Donors were 72 patients with early-stage, untreated non-small cell lung cancer from the lung TRACERx cohort. Whole RNA extracted from tumor and nontumor lung tissue, or from cryopreserved PBMC samples, was used for TCR sequencing without cell sorting. Patients were selected for TCR sequencing only if sufficient RNA was available from at least two tumor regions. Tumor and adjacent nontumor lung specimens were reviewed by a lung pathologist before selection.

The sequence derives from a female donor with early-stage non-small cell lung cancer. The chain links TRBV5-4 with TRBJ1-1; no confident D gene assignment can be made. Sequenced material: lung tumor tissue, taken at surgery. For the CDR3, the sequence is CASSLEHLNTEAFF. In nucleotides, the sequence is TGTGCCAGCAGCTTGGAACACCTGAACACTGAAGCTTTCTTT.